The 28 T cell receptor beta chains listed next were all sequenced from one sample in a study of cytotoxic CD8 clonotypes in ibrutinib-treated CLL. Clones were read by immunoSEQ multiplex PCR, and TCRdb kept only the in-frame ones, dropping some. Here the sample spans 250,000 to 350,000 clones, 70% to 80% being singletons. Here the sequenced sample was PBMCs, taken at disease progression, from a patient treated with ibrutinib. The origin of the receptors is a human donor with chronic lymphocytic leukemia.

V gene TRBV9 combines with J gene TRBJ2-7; 10 bases fit TRBD2. The CDR3 covers 14 residues. Unmatched junction bases numbered 3, after V lost 4 bases and J lost 2 bases. CDR1 SGDLS and CDR2 YYNGEE come from the germline V gene. The DNA for the CDR3 is TGTGCCAGCAGCCTAGCGGGAGACCCCTACGAGCAGTACTTC. This encodes CASSLAGDPYEQYF.

The J gene is TRBJ2-7, the V gene TRBV7-2, with D perhaps assigned TRBD1 or TRBD2 (5 bases each). This CDR3 contains 13 residues. V lost 7 bases to trimming and J lost 2 bases, with 12 bases between them. Germline values: CDR1 SGHTA, CDR2 FQGNSA. The CDR3 DNA follows: TGTGCCAGCACCCCGGGGCCTCCCTACGAGCAGTACTTC. This codes for CASTPGPPYEQYF. The entire variable domain, with the rest obtained from reference TRBV7-2 and TRBJ2-7, is as follows: GAGVSQSPSNKVTEKGKDVELRCDPISGHTALYWYRQSLGQGLEFLIYFQGNSAPDKSGLPSDRFSAERTGGSVSTLTIQRTQQEDSAVYLCASTPGPPYEQYFGPGTRLTVT.

As to this clone: The germline gene is not matched at one end of the junction; a read error may be the cause. DNA for the CDR3: TGTGCCAGCAGTTTCCCCGGACTAGCGGGGGGGCAAAACTTC. This codes for CASSFPGLAGGQNF. The chain uses TRBV28 and TRBJ2-5; 15 bases are shared with TRBD2. CDR3 length: 14 residues. CDR1 MDHEN and CDR2 SYDVKM come from the germline V gene.

The CDR3 reads CASSLGLYNEQFF. CDR3 in DNA: TGTGCCAGCAGCTTGGGACTCTACAATGAGCAGTTCTTC. The rearrangement uses TRBV9 and TRBJ2-1, with D maybe TRBD2 (6 bases). V lost 4 bases and J lost 3, with 8 bases in between. The CDR3 covers 13 residues. Looked up from germline, CDR1 is SGDLS and CDR2 is YYNGEE.

The gene calls are TRBV27 and TRBJ2-7; 9 nucleotides agree with TRBD1. Germline CDR1 and CDR2: MNHEY and SMNVEV (reference sequence). The CDR3 runs to 16 residues. J gave up 4 bases and V 2 bases, and 9 bases lay outside the gene matches. The CDR3 here is CASSLKGTGWSYEQYF. CDR3 nucleotide sequence: TGTGCCAGCAGTTTAAAGGGGACAGGGTGGTCGTACGAGCAGTACTTC.

This clone was observed a single time. The chain combines TRBV15 with TRBJ2-7, with TRBD2 identical over 7 bases. Per germline, CDR1 LNHNV and CDR2 YYDKDF (reference sequence). Trimming took 0 bases from V and 5 from J; bases not matched to a gene: 16. The CDR3 loop spans 18 amino acids. CDR3: CATSRDLSSAGEVHEQYF. In DNA form, the CDR3 reads TGTGCCACCAGCAGAGACCTGAGTTCGGCGGGAGAGGTCCACGAGCAGTACTTC. Complete variable domain (other parts from reference TRBV15 and TRBJ2-7): DAMVIQNPRYQVTQFGKPVTLSCSQTLNHNVMYWYQQKSSQAPKLLFHYYDKDFNNEADTPDNFQSRRPNTSFCFLDIRSPGLGDTAMYLCATSRDLSSAGEVHEQYFGPGTRLTVT.

The chain carries TRBV10-2 and TRBJ2-7; 11 bases agree with TRBD1. J gave up 6 bases and V 6 bases, and 1 base lay outside the gene matches. CDR1 WSHSY and CDR2 SAAADI come from the germline V gene. CDR3 length: 12 amino acids. DNA for the CDR3: TGCGCCAGCAGCGGGACAGGGGGCGAGCAGTACTTC. The encoded protein is CASSGTGGEQYF.

This chain connects TRBV5-8 to TRBJ2-3; no reliable D call. The V end was cut by 1 base, the J end by 2 bases, with 8 bases between. The V gene's germline CDR1 is SGHTS and CDR2 YDEGEE. The CDR3 loop spans 14 amino acids. The CDR3 region is CASSLFSDTDTQYF. DNA of the CDR3: TGTGCCAGCAGCTTGTTCAGCGACACAGATACGCAGTATTTT.

The chain combines TRBV10-2 with TRBJ1-3; weak D call: TRBD1 (5 bases). Germline values: CDR1 WSHSY, CDR2 SAAADI. The ends were cut back, 0 bases at V and 4 bases at J, with 10 bases in the middle. This CDR3 region has 15 residues. In DNA, the CDR3 is TGCGCCAGCAGTGAGTCGGGGGGAATGGGAAACACCATATATTTT. It is translated as CASSESGGMGNTIYF.

V and J are TRBV2 and TRBJ2-1, with D maybe TRBD1 (5 bases). The CDR3 is made up of 18 amino acids. The germline V gene has CDR1 SNHLY and CDR2 FYNNEI. Trimming left V 8 bases short and J 3 bases short, with 26 bases between. The CDR3 loop reads CASCVTGAKGYGYNEQFF. The CDR3, as DNA: TGTGCCAGCTGCGTTACAGGAGCTAAGGGGTATGGCTACAATGAGCAGTTCTTC.

The chain carries TRBV7-3 and TRBJ1-4; weak D call: TRBD1 (5 bases). The germline V gene encodes CDR1 SGHTA and CDR2 FQGTGA. V was pared by 6 bases and J by 3 bases, with 5 bases between. The CDR3 covers 12 residues. The CDR3: CASRGPNEKLFF. In nucleotides, the CDR3 is TGTGCCAGCAGGGGGCCTAATGAAAAACTGTTTTTT.

This clone has a handful of counts. The V call is TRBV18, the J call TRBJ2-7, with D possibly TRBD1 on 5 matching bases. Trimming pared 3 bases from V and 1 base from J, leaving 13 bases between. Germline V gene data show CDR1 as KGHSH and CDR2 as LQKENI. The CDR3 totals 15 residues. For the CDR3, the DNA is TGTGCCAGCTCACCCCTCGGTAGGGGATCCTACGAGCAGTACTTC. Its protein is CASSPLGRGSYEQYF.

On this clone itself: Other DNA sequences in this sample translate to the same CDR3. The chain employs TRBV5-6 and TRBJ1-3, with D unclear. V lost 0 bases and J 1 base, leaving 5 bases between the germline ends. The CDR3 is 14 residues long. CDR1 and CDR2 (germline): SGHDT, YYEEEE. CDR3 DNA sequence: TGTGCCAGCAGCTTGGCGGGATCTGGAAACACCATATATTTT. It specifies CASSLAGSGNTIYF.

This rearrangement joins TRBV7-2 to TRBJ1-1; TRBD1 matches at 8 bases. The CDR3 sequence is 12 residues long. With V trimmed by 5 bases and J by 10 bases, 6 bases remained unmatched. CDR1 SGHTA and CDR2 FQGNSA come from the germline V gene. In nucleotides, the CDR3 is TGTGCCAGCAGCGACAGGGGTAGGGGAGCTTTCTTT. Translating it yields CASSDRGRGAFF.

This chain joins TRBV5-1 and TRBJ1-5; perhaps TRBD1 as D (5 bases). Trimming pared 0 bases from V and 6 bases from J, leaving 10 bases between. The CDR3 loop spans 14 amino acids. The germline V gene encodes CDR1 SGHRS and CDR2 YFSETQ. The CDR3 bases are TGCGCCAGCAGCTTGGTGGGGGGAGGTCAGCCCCAGCATTTT. Translating it yields CASSLVGGGQPQHF.

J is TRBJ2-7 and V is TRBV5-6; TRBD1 might be the D (6 bases). Looked up from germline, CDR1 is SGHDT and CDR2 is YYEEEE. With 4 bases removed from V and 3 bases from J, the gap between germline ends came to 11 bases. The CDR3 contains 13 residues. This chain's CDR3 is CASSPGTIYEQYF. The CDR3 DNA reads as TGTGCCAGCAGCCCGGGGACAATCTACGAGCAGTACTTC.

The V and J genes are TRBV27 and TRBJ2-7, with 7 bases fitting TRBD1. With 4 bases clipped from V and 5 bases from J, the junction kept 5 bases outside the gene matches. The germline V gene encodes CDR1 MNHEY and CDR2 SMNVEV (reference sequence). The CDR3 consists of 13 residues. CDR3 sequence reads: CASSSTGADEQYF. CDR3 coding DNA: TGTGCCAGCAGTTCCACAGGGGCCGACGAGCAGTACTTC.

This chain links TRBV25-1 with TRBJ2-5; 7 nucleotides agree with TRBD1. Germline loops: CDR1 MGHDK, CDR2 SYGVNS. The V and J ends lost 6 bases and 0 bases, in that order; junction bases with no gene match: 1. CDR3 length equals 13 residues. The CDR3 DNA is TGTGCCAGCAGCGGGACAGACCAAGAGACCCAGTACTTC. This codes for CASSGTDQETQYF.

This clone was seen a few times. The chain uses TRBV12-5 and TRBJ1-2; a weak D match, TRBD1 (5 bases). The V and J ends lost 5 bases and 2 bases respectively, with 12 bases between them. This CDR3 comprises 14 residues. The germline CDR1 and CDR2 sequences are LGHNT and FRNRAP. Here the CDR3 DNA reads TGTGCTAGTGGTACGGGGACCGTAAACTATGGCTACACCTTC. Translation gives CASGTGTVNYGYTF.

The chain uses TRBV11-1 and TRBJ2-5; the D is unclear. The V gene lost 2 bases and the J gene lost 6 bases, with 7 bases spanning the gap. CDR1 SGHAT and CDR2 FQDESV come from the germline V gene (reference sequence). This CDR3 has 12 amino acids. CDR3 loop: CASSLTLKTQYF. In DNA, the CDR3 is TGTGCCAGCAGCTTAACGTTGAAGACCCAGTACTTC.

The chain links TRBV13 to TRBJ2-7, with TRBD1 matching over 7 bases. Germline-derived CDR1 and CDR2 are PRHDT and FYEKMQ (reference sequence). The CDR3 is made up of 14 amino acids. The V gene end was trimmed by 5 bases and the J gene end by 2 bases; junction bases not matched to a gene: 6. CDR3 DNA: TGTGCCAGCAGCCCCGGACAGGTTACCTACGAGCAGTACTTC. This encodes CASSPGQVTYEQYF. Variable domain in full (rest from reference TRBV13 and TRBJ2-7): AAGVIQSPRHLIKEKRETATLKCYPIPRHDTVYWYQQGPGQDPQFLISFYEKMQSDKGSIPDRFSAQQFSDYHSELNMSSLELGDSALYFCASSPGQVTYEQYFGPGTRLTVT.

This clone was found once. The chain is built from TRBV5-1 and TRBJ1-6; a weak D match, TRBD1 (5 bases). Trimming took off 0 bases at V and 8 bases at J, with 9 bases between the two ends. Germline loops: CDR1 SGHRS, CDR2 YFSETQ. The length of the CDR3 is 14 residues. Written as DNA, the CDR3 is TGCGCCAGCAGCTTGGGACAGACGGATTCACCCCTCCACTTT. As protein: CASSLGQTDSPLHF.

The J gene is TRBJ2-5, the V gene TRBV6-1, with D tentatively TRBD2 (5 bases). Germline V lookup: CDR1 MNHNS, CDR2 SASEGT. V lost 6 bases, J lost 4 bases, and 15 bases lay in between. The CDR3 covers 14 residues. The CDR3, as DNA: TGTGCCAGCAGCCGGACGGGAAATCGAGAGACCCAGTACTTC. This encodes CASSRTGNRETQYF.

The chain carries TRBV7-3 and TRBJ2-2; no clear D. This CDR3 comprises 12 residues. From germline, CDR1 is SGHTA and CDR2 FQGTGA. The V end lost 2 bases, the J end lost 5 bases, and 3 bases lay between the germline ends. CDR3 in amino acids: CASSLLTGELFF. CDR3 coding DNA: TGTGCCAGCAGCTTACTAACCGGGGAGCTGTTTTTT. The complete variable domain, with remaining parts taken from reference TRBV7-3 and TRBJ2-2, reads GAGVSQTPSNKVTEKGKYVELRCDPISGHTALYWYRQSLGQGPEFLIYFQGTGAADDSGLPNDRFFAVRPEGSVSTLKIQRTERGDSAVYLCASSLLTGELFFGEGSRLTVL.

The chain links TRBV5-4 to TRBJ2-2, with D unresolved. Looked up from germline, CDR1 is SGHNT and CDR2 is YYREEE (reference sequence). The CDR3 extends over 14 amino acids. V was clipped by 3 bases and J by 5 bases, with 11 bases between them. The CDR3 region has the DNA TGTGCCAGCAGCTCCCTGGACGGGACCGGGGAGCTGTTTTTT. This encodes CASSSLDGTGELFF.

This sequence joins TRBV18 and TRBJ2-7; D uncertain. V was trimmed by 2 bases and J by 3 bases, leaving 8 bases between them. The CDR3 length is 13 residues. Germline-derived CDR1 and CDR2 are KGHSH and LQKENI. CDR3: CASSPIEYYEQYF. CDR3 DNA: TGTGCCAGCTCACCAATAGAGTACTACGAGCAGTACTTC.

The genes are TRBV11-2 and TRBJ2-1; 7 nucleotides align to TRBD2. V was clipped by 4 bases and J by 2 bases; unmatched bases: 5. Germline loops: CDR1 SGHAT, CDR2 FQNNGV. This CDR3 has 15 amino acids. DNA for the CDR3: TGTGCCAGCAGCTCCTTAGCGGGTACCTACAATGAGCAGTTCTTC. Translation gives CASSSLAGTYNEQFF.

The CDR3 sequence: CASSLGDRPLYGYTF. CDR3 sequence (DNA): TGTGCCAGCAGCTTAGGGGACAGGCCACTCTATGGCTACACCTTC. This chain joins TRBV7-2 and TRBJ1-2; 8 nucleotides align to TRBD1. The CDR3 is 15 residues long. The V gene's germline CDR1 is SGHTA and CDR2 FQGNSA. V lost 1 base to trimming and J lost 4 bases; unmatched junction nucleotides: 5.